The text below deals with one T cell receptor beta chain. Its antigen is unknown. The data originate from a study of T cell responses to AZD1222 COVID-19 vaccine. Study-wide context: Second-dose schedules of about 4 or about 12 weeks were combined. Study-level results: Reportedly, nearly half of unique spike TCRs recognized epitopes outside B.1.351/B.1.1.7 mutations. The peak T cell response came first, and repertoires were sampled only after it. The donor cohort was predominantly white British with a female majority, and clonal diversity may have been underestimated.

Clones were read by immunoSEQ multiplex PCR, and TCRdb kept only the in-frame ones, dropping some. The table records 72,000 or so clones, 85% of them present only once. Trimming shortened V by 6 bases and J by 0 bases, and 12 bases separated the two germline ends. Germline-derived CDR1 and CDR2 are LNHDA and SQIVND (reference sequence). This CDR3 comprises 15 residues. The receptor's source is an adult in good health. The sample in question was peripheral blood, obtained on day 0 of AZD1222 vaccination. The genes are TRBV19 and TRBJ1-3; D remains unclear. CDR3 in amino acids: CASSLQADSGNTIYF. The CDR3 region has the DNA TGTGCCAGTAGCCTTCAGGCAGACTCTGGAAACACCATATATTTT.